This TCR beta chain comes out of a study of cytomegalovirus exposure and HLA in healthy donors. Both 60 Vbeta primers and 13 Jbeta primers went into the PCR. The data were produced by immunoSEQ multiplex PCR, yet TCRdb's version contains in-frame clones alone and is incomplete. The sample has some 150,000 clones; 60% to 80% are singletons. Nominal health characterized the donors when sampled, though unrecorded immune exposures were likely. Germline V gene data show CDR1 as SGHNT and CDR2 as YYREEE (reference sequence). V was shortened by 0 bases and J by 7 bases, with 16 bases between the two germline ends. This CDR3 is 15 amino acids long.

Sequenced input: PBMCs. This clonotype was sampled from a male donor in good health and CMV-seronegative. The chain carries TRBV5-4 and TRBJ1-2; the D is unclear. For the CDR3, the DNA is TGTGCCAGCAGCTTGGCCCGACACGCAGCGGCTGGCTACACCTTC. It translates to CASSLARHAAAGYTF.